The subject of this entry is one T cell receptor beta chain. Antigen unknown. This CDR3 spans 16 amino acids. Trimming at V came to 3 bases and at J to 0 bases, leaving 6 bases not matched to a gene. Germline V gives CDR1 SGHRS, CDR2 YFSETQ. Pools of viral peptides were used by the ViraFEST assay to expand antigen-specific CD4+ T cells ahead of sequencing. Once cultured for approximately ten days, the cells underwent separation to obtain CD4+ T cells. Infection dated between March and December 2020, before the Alpha, Beta and Delta variants reached the United States. With around 10 ug/ml peptides and roughly 11 IU/ml IL-2, a few million PBMC per well were cultured. On days 3 and 7, fresh IL-2 medium replaced half the medium. These data come from a study of vaccination effects on CD4 cells after COVID-19. At the level of the study: Participants each got two BNT162b2 or mRNA-1273 vaccine doses. Samples came from two convalescent patients 16 days and one week before vaccination.

The method was immunoSEQ multiplex PCR; TCRdb's version includes in-frame clones alone and lacks a portion of them. This sample yields more than 35,000 clones, of which around 80% are seen a single time; roughly 29% belongs to the top ten. The TCR comes from a human donor who had a prior SARS-CoV-2 infection. The chain combines TRBV5-1 with TRBJ1-3, with TRBD1 matching 7 bases. The starting material was CD4+ T cells from PBMCs cultured with a peptide pool, obtained before COVID-19 vaccination. CDR3: CASSYTGAPSGNTIYF. The CDR3 coding sequence is TGCGCCAGCAGCTATACAGGGGCCCCCTCTGGAAACACCATATATTTT.